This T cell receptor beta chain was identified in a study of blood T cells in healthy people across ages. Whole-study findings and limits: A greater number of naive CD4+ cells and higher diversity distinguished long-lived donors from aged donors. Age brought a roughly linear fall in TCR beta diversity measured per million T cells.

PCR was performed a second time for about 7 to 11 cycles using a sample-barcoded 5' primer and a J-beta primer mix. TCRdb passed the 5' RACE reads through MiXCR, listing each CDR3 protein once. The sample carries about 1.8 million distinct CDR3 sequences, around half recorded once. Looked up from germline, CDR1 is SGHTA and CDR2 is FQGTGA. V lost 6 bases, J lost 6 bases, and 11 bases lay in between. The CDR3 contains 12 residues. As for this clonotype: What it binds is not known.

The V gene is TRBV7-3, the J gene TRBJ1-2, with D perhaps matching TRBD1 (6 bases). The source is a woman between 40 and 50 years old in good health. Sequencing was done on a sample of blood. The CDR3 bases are TGTGCCAGCAGTCAGGACAGACATGGCTACACCTTC. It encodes CASSQDRHGYTF.